The clone carrying this T cell receptor beta chain was seen at least ten times. Antigen unknown. Germline CDR1 reads SEHNR; CDR2 reads FQNEAQ (reference sequence). The CDR3 spans 15 residues. After removal of 8 bases from V and 11 bases from J, the junction contained 15 bases not matched to a gene. MiXCR, run by TCRdb on the reads, gives a single entry per CDR3 protein. In the table there are about 920,000 distinct CDR3 sequences, 25% to 40% of which are singletons. This specimen comes from a study of T cell repertoires in cytomegalovirus infection. Points from the study as a whole: Within the response measured ex vivo, HLA-C-restricted CMV-specific TCR beta clonotypes were dominant.

This chain links TRBV7-9 with TRBJ2-3; 11 bases match TRBD2. The sequence derives from a human donor in good health (CMV status not recorded). Some clones in this sample may be carry-over from other donors' samples. The sequencing used cultured CD8+ T cells from PBMCs, collected from culture after CMV antigen stimulation. CDR3 in amino acids: CASGGTGTSGPRQYF. DNA for the CDR3: TGTGCCAGCGGCGGGACTGGGACTAGCGGTCCGAGGCAGTATTTT.